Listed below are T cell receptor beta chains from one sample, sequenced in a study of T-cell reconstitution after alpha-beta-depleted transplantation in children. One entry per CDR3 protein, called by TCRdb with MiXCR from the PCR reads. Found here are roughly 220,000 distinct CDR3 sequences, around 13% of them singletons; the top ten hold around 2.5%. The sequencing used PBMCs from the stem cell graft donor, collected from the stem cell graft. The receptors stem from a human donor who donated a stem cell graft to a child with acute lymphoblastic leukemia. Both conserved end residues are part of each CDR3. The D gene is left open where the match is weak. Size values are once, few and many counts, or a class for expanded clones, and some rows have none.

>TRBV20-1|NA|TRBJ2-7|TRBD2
CSALDLAGHYEQYF
TGCAGTGCTCTGGACCTAGCGGGGCACTACGAGCAGTACTTC
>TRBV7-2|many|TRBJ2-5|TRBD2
CASSPLAGTETQYF
TGTGCCAGCAGCCCACTAGCGGGAACAGAGACCCAGTACTTC
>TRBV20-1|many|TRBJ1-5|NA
CSATLGPSNQPQHF
TGCAGTGCTACCCTGGGACCTTCCAATCAGCCCCAGCATTTT
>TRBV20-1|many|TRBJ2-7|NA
CSARRHQTGYEQYF
TGCAGTGCTAGACGACACCAGACAGGTTACGAGCAGTACTTC
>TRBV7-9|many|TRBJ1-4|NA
CASSLGPSNEKLFF
TGTGCCAGCAGCCTCGGACCTTCTAATGAAAAACTGTTTTTT
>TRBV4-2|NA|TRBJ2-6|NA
CASSQVSVGVSSGANVLTF
TGTGCCAGCAGCCAAGTGTCTGTGGGTGTGAGCTCTGGGGCCAACGTCCTGACTTTC
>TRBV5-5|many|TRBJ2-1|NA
CASSLGWSSYNEQFF
TGTGCCAGCAGCTTGGGGTGGAGCTCCTACAATGAGCAGTTCTTC
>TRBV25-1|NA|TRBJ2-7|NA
CASSPPRAPSGEQYF
TGTGCCAGCAGTCCCCCCCGGGCCCCGAGCGGCGAGCAGTACTTC
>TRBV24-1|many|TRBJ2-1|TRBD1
CATSDGPGQAYNEQFF
TGTGCCACCAGTGATGGTCCGGGACAGGCCTACAATGAGCAGTTCTTC
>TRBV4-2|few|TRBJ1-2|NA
CASSQEGNYGYTF
TGTGCCAGCAGCCAAGAGGGGAACTATGGCTACACCTTC
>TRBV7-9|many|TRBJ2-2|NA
CASTLFVSPDLGELFF
TGTGCCAGCACCCTTTTCGTCTCCCCAGACCTCGGGGAGCTGTTTTTT
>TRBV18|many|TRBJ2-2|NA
CASSPELAPQRELFF
TGTGCCAGCTCACCAGAGTTGGCACCCCAAAGGGAGCTGTTTTTT
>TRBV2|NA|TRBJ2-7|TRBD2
CASSEILAGDKVRSYEQYF
TGTGCCAGCAGTGAAATCCTAGCGGGAGACAAGGTCCGTTCTTACGAGCAGTACTTC
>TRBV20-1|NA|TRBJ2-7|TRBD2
CSARLAGGTDEQYF
TGCAGTGCTCGGTTAGCGGGGGGGACCGACGAGCAGTACTTC
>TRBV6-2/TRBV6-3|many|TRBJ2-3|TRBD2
CASSYAGVIDTQYF
TGTGCCAGCAGTTACGCGGGGGTCATAGATACGCAGTATTTT
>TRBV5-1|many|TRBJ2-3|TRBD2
CASSLEGGPDTQYF
TGCGCCAGCAGCTTGGAGGGAGGGCCAGATACGCAGTATTTT
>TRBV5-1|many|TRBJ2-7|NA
CASSLEVSRVPYEQYF
TGCGCCAGCAGCTTGGAGGTGAGCAGGGTTCCCTACGAGCAGTACTTC
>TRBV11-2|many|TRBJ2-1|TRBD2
CASSSRTSGRDNEQFF
TGTGCCAGCAGCTCCCGGACTAGCGGGAGAGACAATGAGCAGTTCTTC
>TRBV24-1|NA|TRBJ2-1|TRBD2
CATSDSSGRAGRIHNEQFF
TGTGCCACCAGTGATTCTAGCGGGAGGGCCGGGCGGATTCACAATGAGCAGTTCTTC
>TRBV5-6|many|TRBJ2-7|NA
CASSLEEVTEHYEQYF
TGTGCCAGCAGCTTGGAAGAGGTAACTGAACACTACGAGCAGTACTTC
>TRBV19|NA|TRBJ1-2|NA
CASTPQRVNYGYTF
TGTGCCAGTACCCCTCAACGGGTCAACTATGGCTACACCTTC
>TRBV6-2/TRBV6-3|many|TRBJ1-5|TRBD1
CASSYSGTGGRSNQPQHF
TGTGCCAGCAGTTACTCCGGGACAGGGGGAAGGAGCAATCAGCCCCAGCATTTT
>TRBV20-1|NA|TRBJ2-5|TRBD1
CSAHTAAGGETQYF
TGCAGTGCTCATACGGCGGCAGGGGGAGAGACCCAGTACTTC
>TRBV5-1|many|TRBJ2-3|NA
CASSLGGRADTQYF
TGCGCCAGCAGCTTGGGGGGGCGCGCAGATACGCAGTATTTT
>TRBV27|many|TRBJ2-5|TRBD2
CASSRADGRQTQYF
TGTGCCAGCAGTCGCGCAGACGGGAGGCAGACCCAGTACTTC
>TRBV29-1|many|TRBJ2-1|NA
CSVEHGLGNEQFF
TGCAGCGTTGAACACGGGTTAGGGAATGAGCAGTTCTTC
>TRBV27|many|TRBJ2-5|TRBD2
CASSWAGGQETQYF
TGTGCCAGCAGTTGGGCGGGGGGTCAGGAGACCCAGTACTTC
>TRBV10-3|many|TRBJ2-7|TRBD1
CAIRTGEYEQYF
TGTGCCATCAGGACAGGGGAGTACGAGCAGTACTTC
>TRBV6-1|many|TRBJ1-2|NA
CASSTTDRGPYGYTF
TGTGCCAGCAGTACCACCGACCGAGGACCCTATGGCTACACCTTC
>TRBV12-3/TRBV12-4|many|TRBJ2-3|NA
CASSPAAVQYF
TGTGCCAGCAGCCCCGCCGCAGTGCAGTATTTT
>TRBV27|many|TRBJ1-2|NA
CASSLSRGEGRYGYTF
TGTGCCAGCAGTTTATCTCGAGGGGAGGGGAGATATGGCTACACCTTC